Shown below are 26 T cell receptor beta chains from a single sample sequenced in a study of blood T cell repertoires in COVID-19. Sequencing was performed with immunoSEQ multiplex PCR; in TCRdb, only in-frame clones are kept and a portion is missing. The repertoire holds a few hundred thousand clones, with approximately 90% as singletons. Material for sequencing was peripheral blood. The receptors stem from a woman under 40 who had recovered from COVID-19.

The CDR3 reads CASSFGVGQGGEKLFF. As DNA, the CDR3 is TGTGCCAGCAGCTTCGGGGTAGGACAGGGGGGAGAAAAACTGTTTTTT. The chain uses TRBV5-4 and TRBJ1-4, with 10 nucleotides matching TRBD1. There are 16 residues in the CDR3. CDR1 is SGHNT, CDR2 YYREEE, per germline (reference sequence). Trimming cost V 2 bases and J 8 bases; bases outside gene matches: 9.

This chain links TRBV10-3 with TRBJ1-2; TRBD1 matches at 7 bases. This CDR3 is 14 amino acids long. V shed 4 bases, J shed 4 bases, and the junction held 6 bases outside the gene matches. Germline V CDR1 and CDR2: ENHRY, SYGVKD. The CDR3 region is CAISAPRDSYGYTF. The CDR3 region has the DNA TGTGCCATCAGTGCCCCTCGGGACAGCTATGGCTACACCTTC.

V usage is TRBV2 and J usage is TRBJ1-1; TRBD1 agrees at 9 bases. V lost 6 bases and J lost 7; bases outside the gene matches: 6. The CDR3 spans 13 residues. Germline V gene data show CDR1 as SNHLY and CDR2 as FYNNEI. The CDR3 is CASSRDRGIEAFF. CDR3 in DNA: TGTGCCAGCAGCAGAGACAGGGGGATTGAAGCTTTCTTT.

The rearrangement links TRBV3-1 (or the pseudogene TRBV3-2) to TRBJ2-7; tentative D call: TRBD2 (6 bases). Trimming took 5 bases from V and 0 from J, leaving 11 bases between them. This CDR3 has 14 residues. The germline CDR1 and CDR2 sequences are LGHDT and YNNKEL (reference sequence). In DNA form, the CDR3 reads TGTGCCAGCAGCTGGGGGGTTAGCTCCTACGAGCAGTACTTC. This encodes CASSWGVSSYEQYF.

The V call is TRBV28, the J call TRBJ2-1, with 9 bases that match TRBD1. Germline V gives CDR1 MDHEN, CDR2 SYDVKM. Trimming cost V 9 bases and J 7 bases; bases outside gene matches: 7. The CDR3 contains 13 residues. The chain's CDR3 is CASRQGVRNEQFF. In nucleotides, the CDR3 is TGTGCCAGTCGACAGGGGGTCCGTAATGAGCAGTTCTTC.

V and J are TRBV3-1 (or the pseudogene TRBV3-2) and TRBJ2-3, with D possibly matching TRBD2 (5 bases). The CDR3 runs to 15 residues. Germline V gene sequence: CDR1 LGHDT, CDR2 YNNKEL (reference sequence). Trimming removed 1 base at V and 9 bases at J, with 17 bases between. CDR3: CASSQARSRGSTQYF. As DNA, the CDR3 is TGTGCCAGCAGCCAAGCTCGGAGTCGTGGGAGCACGCAGTATTTT.

The chain joins TRBV7-3 to TRBJ2-5; possible D gene TRBD2, 5 bases. V lost 5 bases and J lost 5, with 12 bases in between. Germline lookup yields CDR1 SGHTA and CDR2 FQGTGA. CDR3 length equals 13 residues. The DNA of the CDR3 is TGTGCCAGCAGCCCCACGGGGTATGAGACCCAGTACTTC. Protein product: CASSPTGYETQYF.

CDR3 sequence reads: CAWSVRSQGDSPLHF. The CDR3 nucleotides are TGTGCCTGGAGTGTACGGTCACAGGGGGACTCACCCCTCCACTTT. The chain uses TRBV30 and TRBJ1-6, with 8 bases matching TRBD1. After removal of 0 bases from V and 10 bases from J, the junction contained 8 bases not matched to a gene. The CDR3 has 15 residues. The germline gives CDR1 GTSNPN, CDR2 SVGIG (reference sequence).

The V gene is TRBV5-1, the J gene TRBJ2-3; 8 nucleotides agree with TRBD1. Germline CDR1 is SGHRS and CDR2 is YFSETQ. Unmatched junction bases numbered 9, after V lost 3 bases and J lost 3 bases. CDR3 length: 16 amino acids. The DNA of the CDR3 is TGCGCCAGCAGCTCGGAGGACAGGGTGGGGACAGATACGCAGTATTTT. Protein sequence: CASSSEDRVGTDTQYF.

The chain is built from TRBV27 and TRBJ2-7; 7 nucleotides align to TRBD2. The CDR3 contains 14 residues. CDR1 MNHEY and CDR2 SMNVEV come from the germline V gene (reference sequence). The ends lost 5 bases at V and 2 bases at J; junction bases unmatched: 6. CDR3 in DNA: TGTGCCAGCAGTCCGGGGAGGGCGGCCTACGAGCAGTACTTC. Amino acid sequence: CASSPGRAAYEQYF.

CDR3 sequence reads: CASSESSNQPQHF. As DNA, the CDR3 is TGTGCCAGCAGTGAGAGTAGCAATCAGCCCCAGCATTTT. The rearrangement links TRBV6-4 to TRBJ1-5; D is undetermined. The CDR3 runs to 13 residues. V lost 3 bases, J lost 0 bases, and 3 bases lay in between. CDR1 and CDR2 (germline): MRHNA, SNTAGT.

The chain joins TRBV3-1 (or the pseudogene TRBV3-2) to TRBJ2-5; perhaps TRBD1 as D (5 bases). Germline assignment: CDR1 LGHDT and CDR2 YNNKEL (reference sequence). V shed 3 bases and J shed 1 base, with 9 bases lying between them. There are 14 residues in the CDR3. CDR3 in DNA: TGTGCCAGCAGCCACACAGGTGGCCAAGAGACCCAGTACTTC. Translation gives CASSHTGGQETQYF.

The chain is built from TRBV9 and TRBJ2-7; D is possibly TRBD1 (5 bases). The length of the CDR3 is 13 residues. Germline-derived CDR1 and CDR2 are SGDLS and YYNGEE. Trimming pared 5 bases from V and 0 bases from J, leaving 9 bases between. The CDR3 loop reads CASRGAPSYEQYF. The CDR3 DNA reads as TGTGCCAGCAGAGGGGCCCCCTCCTACGAGCAGTACTTC.

V gene TRBV19 combines with J gene TRBJ2-3; D is perhaps TRBD2 (5 bases). This CDR3 contains 13 residues. Trimming cost V 7 bases and J 2 bases, with 10 bases left between them. CDR1 and CDR2 (germline): LNHDA, SQIVND (reference sequence). Here the CDR3 DNA reads TGTGCCAGTACTCAGCGGATCACAGATACGCAGTATTTT. Encoded protein: CASTQRITDTQYF.

This sequence joins TRBV12-3 or TRBV12-4 and TRBJ1-1; 10 nucleotides align to TRBD1. The trim removed 6 bases at V and 6 bases at J, leaving 4 bases unmatched. This CDR3 contains 13 residues. CDR3 sequence reads: CASSPGTGAEAFF. The CDR3 region has the DNA TGTGCCAGCAGCCCCGGGACAGGGGCTGAAGCTTTCTTT.

This chain uses TRBV7-9 with TRBJ1-5, with 10 positions matching TRBD1. The CDR3 has 14 amino acids. V gave up 4 bases and J gave up 7 bases; unmatched junction bases: 4. Germline CDR1 is SEHNR and CDR2 is FQNEAQ (reference sequence). The CDR3 nucleotides read TGTGCCAGCAGCTCTGGACAGGGGGAACAGCCCCAGCATTTT. Residues: CASSSGQGEQPQHF.

The J gene is TRBJ1-6, the V gene TRBV7-2; tentative D call: TRBD1 (6 bases). V was trimmed by 5 bases and J by 6 bases, leaving 17 bases between them. The CDR3 loop spans 16 amino acids. Germline CDR1 SGHTA, CDR2 FQGNSA. CDR3 region: CASSPNYTGINSPLHF. CDR3 coding DNA: TGTGCCAGCAGCCCCAATTATACAGGGATTAATTCACCCCTCCACTTT. Supplemented by reference TRBV7-2 and TRBJ1-6, the full variable domain reads GAGVSQSPSNKVTEKGKDVELRCDPISGHTALYWYRQSLGQGLEFLIYFQGNSAPDKSGLPSDRFSAERTGGSVSTLTIQRTQQEDSAVYLCASSPNYTGINSPLHFGNGTRLTVT.

This clone was recorded at least ten times. The chain couples TRBV7-4 to TRBJ1-1; D not resolved. V lost 5 bases to trimming and J lost 0 bases, with 16 bases between them. The CDR3 runs 16 residues. Germline V CDR1 and CDR2: SGHVT, SQSDAQ. The CDR3 reads CASSARTARMNTEAFF. The CDR3 region has the DNA TGTGCCAGCAGCGCCCGCACGGCCAGGATGAACACTGAAGCTTTCTTT.

V and J are TRBV28 and TRBJ1-2, with D unresolved. Germline assignment: CDR1 MDHEN and CDR2 SYDVKM. This CDR3 is built from 11 residues. V was pared by 8 bases and J by 2 bases, with 6 bases between. The DNA for the CDR3 is TGTGCCAGCGGGCCCAACTATGGCTACACCTTC. Its protein product is CASGPNYGYTF.

The chain employs TRBV28 and TRBJ1-5; perhaps TRBD1 as D (5 bases). The CDR3 extends over 16 amino acids. CDR1 and CDR2 (germline): MDHEN, SYDVKM. The ends were cut back, 2 bases at V and 0 bases at J, with 11 bases in the middle. The CDR3 region has the DNA TGTGCCAGCAGTTTAGTCCAGGGTTATAGCAATCAGCCCCAGCATTTT. Encoded protein: CASSLVQGYSNQPQHF. Full variable domain (outside the CDR3, taken from reference TRBV28 and TRBJ1-5): DVKVTQSSRYLVKRTGEKVFLECVQDMDHENMFWYRQDPGLGLRLIYFSYDVKMKEKGDIPEGYSVSREKKERFSLILESASTNQTSMYLCASSLVQGYSNQPQHFGDGTRLSIL.

The chain recombines TRBV5-1 with TRBJ2-7, with TRBD1 matching 8 bases. The V segment lost 5 bases and the J segment 4 bases; nucleotides outside the gene matches: 8. CDR1 and CDR2 from the germline V gene are SGHRS and YFSETQ. The CDR3 is 14 residues long. The chain's CDR3 is CASSRGQEVYEQYF. DNA for the CDR3: TGCGCCAGCAGTAGGGGACAGGAGGTGTACGAGCAGTACTTC. Filled out from reference TRBV5-1 and TRBJ2-7, the complete variable domain reads KAGVTQTPRYLIKTRGQQVTLSCSPISGHRSVSWYQQTPGQGLQFLFEYFSETQRNKGNFPGRFSGRQFSNSRSEMNVSTLELGDSALYLCASSRGQEVYEQYFGPGTRLTVT.

The chain couples TRBV3-1 (or the pseudogene TRBV3-2) to TRBJ1-3, with D tentatively TRBD1 (6 bases). This CDR3 spans 14 amino acids. The V gene lost 7 bases and the J gene lost 1 base, with 11 bases spanning the gap. From germline, CDR1 is LGHDT and CDR2 YNNKEL (reference sequence). The CDR3: CASTSGQSGNTIYF. CDR3 DNA: TGTGCCAGCACATCTGGACAGTCTGGAAACACCATATATTTT.

The rearrangement joins TRBV2 to TRBJ2-1; weak D call: TRBD1 (5 bases). Germline V gene data show CDR1 as SNHLY and CDR2 as FYNNEI. This CDR3 spans 16 amino acids. V was trimmed by 2 bases and J by 4 bases, leaving 15 bases between them. CDR3 sequence reads: CASSERGGAQYNEQFF. Written as DNA, the CDR3 is TGTGCCAGCAGTGAAAGGGGCGGAGCCCAATACAATGAGCAGTTCTTC.

The chain employs TRBV9 and TRBJ1-1; D is unresolved. Germline V gene data show CDR1 as SGDLS and CDR2 as YYNGEE. Trimming removed 4 bases at V and 1 base at J, with 5 bases between. This CDR3 is 12 amino acids long. The CDR3 protein is CASSPRNTEAFF. The CDR3 bases are TGTGCCAGCAGCCCCCGGAACACTGAAGCTTTCTTT.

V is TRBV2 and J is TRBJ1-1, with D possibly TRBD1 on 5 matching bases. Per germline, CDR1 SNHLY and CDR2 FYNNEI. The V end lost 0 bases, the J end lost 6 bases, and 11 bases lay between the germline ends. The CDR3 sequence is 14 residues long. The CDR3 reads CASSEARRAPEAFF. The DNA of the CDR3 is TGTGCCAGCAGTGAAGCACGCAGGGCTCCTGAAGCTTTCTTT. The full variable domain, in which reference TRBV2 and TRBJ1-1 provide the parts outside the CDR3, is EPEVTQTPSHQVTQMGQEVILRCVPISNHLYFYWYRQILGQKVEFLVSFYNNEISEKSEIFDDQFSVERPDGSNFTLKIRSTKLEDSAMYFCASSEARRAPEAFFGQGTRLTVV.

The rearrangement uses TRBV5-1 and TRBJ1-1; the match to TRBD1 covers 7 bases. The junction had 4 bases not matched to a gene; V was cut back by 0 bases and J by 5 bases. The CDR3 has 14 amino acids. Germline lookup yields CDR1 SGHRS and CDR2 YFSETQ. This chain's CDR3 is CASSLVQGETEAFF. The CDR3 DNA reads TGCGCCAGCAGCTTGGTTCAGGGGGAGACTGAAGCTTTCTTT.